A selection of T cell receptor beta chains follows, all from one sample in a study of blood T cell repertoires in COVID-19. Libraries were prepared by immunoSEQ multiplex PCR; TCRdb keeps only in-frame clonotypes and omits some of them. The sample contains around 140,000 clones, roughly 80% of which appear only once. What was sequenced was peripheral blood. The receptors originated from a man in his 70s who had recovered from COVID-19. CDR3s include the opening cysteine and the closing phenylalanine or tryptophan. Each record gives: J gene, V gene, D gene, clone size, CDR3 protein, CDR3 DNA. The D gene is left open where the match is weak. Size tells how often a clone was seen (once, few, many) or the class of an expanded clone, and some rows leave it out.

J: TRBJ1-6
V: TRBV2
D: NA
size: few
CDR3: CASRTENNSPLHF
DNA: TGTGCCAGTCGGACAGAAAACAATTCACCCCTCCACTTT

J: TRBJ2-7
V: TRBV5-1
D: NA
size: once
CDR3: CASAFGGAPPYEQYF
DNA: TGCGCCAGCGCATTCGGGGGAGCGCCGCCCTACGAGCAGTACTTC

J: TRBJ1-5
V: TRBV19
D: NA
size: NA
CDR3: CASRLDSYRPQPQHF
DNA: TGTGCCAGTAGGCTAGACAGTTACCGACCTCAGCCCCAGCATTTT

J: TRBJ1-5
V: TRBV28
D: TRBD1
size: NA
CDR3: CASNVRGYVQPQHF
DNA: TGTGCCAGCAATGTCAGGGGGTATGTCCAGCCCCAGCATTTT

J: TRBJ2-2
V: TRBV2
D: TRBD1
size: few
CDR3: CASRTTGAIGTGELFF
DNA: TGTGCCAGCAGGACCACAGGGGCCATTGGTACCGGGGAGCTGTTTTTT

J: TRBJ2-3
V: TRBV7-9
D: TRBD1
size: NA
CDR3: CASSSPPSDRVSDTQYF
DNA: TGTGCCAGCAGCTCGCCACCAAGTGACAGGGTTTCAGATACGCAGTATTTT

J: TRBJ2-7
V: TRBV9
D: TRBD2
size: NA
CDR3: CASSPGLAGVLEQYF
DNA: TGTGCCAGCAGTCCGGGACTAGCGGGGGTGCTCGAGCAGTACTTC

J: TRBJ1-5
V: TRBV18
D: NA
size: NA
CDR3: CASSEQTGTQPQHF
DNA: TGTGCCAGCTCAGAACAGACAGGAACTCAGCCCCAGCATTTT

J: TRBJ2-1
V: TRBV19
D: NA
size: few
CDR3: CASSITAGFYNEQFF
DNA: TGTGCCAGTAGTATTACGGCGGGATTTTACAATGAGCAGTTCTTC

J: TRBJ2-7
V: TRBV29-1
D: NA
size: NA
CDR3: CSVQTPRSYEQYF
DNA: TGCAGCGTACAGACACCACGGTCGTACGAGCAGTACTTC

J: TRBJ2-7
V: TRBV2
D: TRBD1
size: NA
CDR3: CASSDPRDRAHYEQYF
DNA: TGTGCCAGCAGTGACCCCCGGGACAGGGCCCACTACGAGCAGTACTTC

J: TRBJ2-1
V: TRBV5-1
D: TRBD1
size: NA
CDR3: CASSLTGDEQFF
DNA: TGCGCCAGCAGCTTAACAGGGGATGAGCAGTTCTTC

J: TRBJ2-7
V: TRBV30
D: TRBD2
size: NA
CDR3: CAWSVDGRAYEQYF
DNA: TGTGCCTGGAGTGTTGACGGGAGGGCCTACGAGCAGTACTTC

J: TRBJ2-4
V: TRBV7-2
D: NA
size: NA
CDR3: CASSPGTKGGIQYF
DNA: TGTGCCAGCAGCCCAGGGACTAAGGGGGGCATTCAGTACTTC

J: TRBJ2-1
V: TRBV11-2
D: TRBD2
size: NA
CDR3: CASSLSGGTRRQFF
DNA: TGTGCCAGCAGCTTATCCGGGGGGACTAGACGGCAGTTCTTC

J: TRBJ2-3
V: TRBV9
D: TRBD2
size: NA
CDR3: CASSVYPTSRTDTQYF
DNA: TGTGCCAGCAGCGTATACCCGACTAGCAGGACAGATACGCAGTATTTT

J: TRBJ1-6
V: TRBV9
D: NA
size: once
CDR3: CASSVDLATPYNSPLHF
DNA: TGTGCCAGCAGCGTGGATCTCGCGACACCGTATAATTCACCCCTCCACTTT

J: TRBJ1-5
V: TRBV19
D: NA
size: NA
CDR3: CASRQDPKGVSNQPQHF
DNA: TGTGCCAGTAGACAGGACCCTAAAGGAGTTAGCAATCAGCCCCAGCATTTT

J: TRBJ2-5
V: TRBV21-1
D: NA
size: NA
CDR3: CASTFTSGRAGETQYF
DNA: TGTGCCAGCACTTTCACGAGCGGGAGGGCCGGGGAGACCCAGTACTTC

J: TRBJ2-3
V: TRBV18
D: NA
size: NA
CDR3: CASSPRGGDTQYF
DNA: TGTGCCAGCTCACCCCGAGGAGGAGATACGCAGTATTTT

J: TRBJ1-1
V: TRBV5-1
D: NA
size: NA
CDR3: CASSENTEAFF
DNA: TGCGCCAGCTCAGAGAACACTGAAGCTTTCTTT

J: TRBJ2-5
V: TRBV30
D: TRBD2
size: NA
CDR3: CAWRAGGPGETQYF
DNA: TGTGCCTGGAGAGCGGGAGGGCCGGGGGAGACCCAGTACTTC

J: TRBJ2-1
V: TRBV27
D: NA
size: NA
CDR3: CASSRFTRAWNEQFF
DNA: TGTGCCAGCAGCCGATTTACTAGAGCCTGGAATGAGCAGTTCTTC

J: TRBJ1-4
V: TRBV27
D: NA
size: NA
CDR3: CASAPRASNEKLFF
DNA: TGTGCCAGCGCCCCCAGGGCTTCTAATGAAAAACTGTTTTTT